This T cell receptor (beta chain) was obtained from a study of blood T cell repertoires in COVID-19. Study overall: Researchers got acute and convalescent COVID-19 samples from the United States, Italy and Spain. T cells, B-cell-depleted T cells, or PBMCs provided the cDNA or gDNA that served as material.

The CDR3 has 17 residues. The V gene end was trimmed by 5 bases and the J gene end by 2 bases; junction bases not matched to a gene: 7. The V gene's germline CDR1 is LNHDA and CDR2 SQIVND (reference sequence). The table lists this clone with a count of one. Profiled with immunoSEQ multiplex PCR; TCRdb holds only in-frame clones, not every one. Of tens of thousands of clones in the sample, roughly 80% were seen once. What was sequenced was peripheral blood. The gene calls are TRBV19 and TRBJ2-6, with TRBD1 matching over 9 bases. This sequence originates from a man of 80 years or more with active or convalescent COVID-19. The CDR3: CASSPPWDRAGANVLTF. The CDR3 DNA follows: TGTGCCAGTAGTCCCCCCTGGGACAGGGCTGGGGCCAACGTCCTGACTTTC.